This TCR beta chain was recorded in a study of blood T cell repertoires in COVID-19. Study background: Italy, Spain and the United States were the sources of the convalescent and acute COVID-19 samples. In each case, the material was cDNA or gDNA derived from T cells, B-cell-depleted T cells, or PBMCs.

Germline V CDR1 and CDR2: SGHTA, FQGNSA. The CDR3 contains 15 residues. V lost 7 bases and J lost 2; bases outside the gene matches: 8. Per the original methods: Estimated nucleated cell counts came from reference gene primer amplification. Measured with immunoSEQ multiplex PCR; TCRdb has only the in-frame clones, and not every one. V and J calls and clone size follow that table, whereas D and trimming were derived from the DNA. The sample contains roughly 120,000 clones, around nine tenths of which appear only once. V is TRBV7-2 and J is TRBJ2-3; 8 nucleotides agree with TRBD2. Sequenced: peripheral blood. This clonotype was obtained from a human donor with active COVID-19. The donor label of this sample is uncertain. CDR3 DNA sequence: TGTGCCAGCACCGTATTAGCGGGGCTCACAGATACGCAGTATTTT. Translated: CASTVLAGLTDTQYF.